Shown below are 9 T cell receptor beta chains from a single sample sequenced in a study of radiation and T cells in renal cell carcinoma. Assay used: immunoSEQ multiplex PCR; TCRdb lists only in-frame clones, some missing. The table records around 170,000 clones, 88% of them present only once. Described time point: blood 4 weeks post-SBRT, at nephrectomy. Treatment indicated: 15 Gy SBRT to primary tumor, nephrectomy 4 weeks later. Specimen: blood, collected from a patient whose treatment included radiotherapy and nephrectomy. These receptors were taken from a woman in her forties or fifties with renal cell carcinoma.

This sequence joins TRBV19 and TRBJ2-7, with D perhaps given as TRBD1 or TRBD2 (5 bases each). CDR1 is LNHDA and CDR2 is SQIVND in the germline V gene (reference sequence). This CDR3 is 16 amino acids long. The ends were cut back, 2 bases at V and 8 bases at J, with 22 bases in the middle. The CDR3 loop is CASSISVGAASMKQYF. CDR3 in DNA: TGTGCCAGTAGTATATCAGTCGGGGCCGCCTCAATGAAGCAGTACTTC.

The chain uses TRBV6-6 and TRBJ1-1; no clear D gene. CDR3 length: 11 amino acids. V was pared by 7 bases and J by 1 base, with 4 bases between. Germline V gene data show CDR1 as MNHNY and CDR2 as SVGAGI (reference sequence). The CDR3 sequence: CASKGNTEAFF. The CDR3 DNA reads as TGTGCCAGCAAGGGGAACACTGAAGCTTTCTTT.

The V and J genes are TRBV19 and TRBJ1-2, with D maybe TRBD1 (5 bases). The V gene lost 1 base and the J gene lost 8 bases, with 20 bases spanning the gap. The CDR3 length is 16 residues. The germline gives CDR1 LNHDA, CDR2 SQIVND (reference sequence). The CDR3 reads CASSIAASTSRDGYTF. The DNA for the CDR3 is TGTGCCAGTAGTATAGCGGCCTCTACTTCCAGGGACGGCTACACCTTC.

This chain joins TRBV7-6 and TRBJ1-6; D gene ambiguous. The V gene lost 2 bases and the J gene lost 7 bases, with 6 bases spanning the gap. Germline V gives CDR1 SGHVS, CDR2 FNYEAQ. The CDR3 covers 13 residues. In nucleotides, the CDR3 is TGTGCCAGCAGCTTAAACAGAAATTCACCCCTCCACTTT. This gives the protein CASSLNRNSPLHF.

The chain carries TRBV5-1 and TRBJ1-4; unclear D gene. Germline assignment: CDR1 SGHRS and CDR2 YFSETQ. V dropped 1 base and J dropped 5 bases, with 15 bases sitting between them. This CDR3 contains 16 residues. CDR3 residues: CASSLRLLDRNEKLFF. Here the CDR3 DNA reads TGCGCCAGCAGCTTGCGCCTATTAGACCGGAATGAAAAACTGTTTTTT.

This chain links TRBV5-1 with TRBJ2-7, with D perhaps matching TRBD1 or TRBD2 (5 bases each). The germline CDR1 and CDR2 sequences are SGHRS and YFSETQ. This CDR3 is built from 14 residues. Deletions cut 4 bases from V and 7 bases from J, with 18 bases between. As DNA, the CDR3 is TGCGCCAGCAGCCCCGAGTTTGATGGGGGAGAGCAGTACTTC. Translating it yields CASSPEFDGGEQYF.

This rearrangement joins TRBV7-8 to TRBJ1-5, with no clear D. The CDR3 runs 15 residues. In germline, CDR1 is SGHVS, CDR2 FQNEAQ. V shed 2 bases and J shed 2 bases, with 10 bases lying between them. The CDR3 region has the DNA TGTGCCAGCAGCTTACGGGAAGGCGGCAATCAGCCCCAGCATTTT. It specifies CASSLREGGNQPQHF.

The chain employs TRBV9 and TRBJ1-1, with D unclear. The V end was cut by 3 bases, the J end by 12 bases, with 18 bases between. The CDR3 extends over 13 amino acids. CDR1 is SGDLS and CDR2 is YYNGEE in the germline V gene. CDR3: CASSAETGLVTFF. The CDR3 bases are TGTGCCAGCAGCGCGGAGACCGGGCTAGTGACTTTCTTT.

CDR3 sequence reads: CAWSVLRGTEAFF. DNA of the CDR3: TGTGCCTGGAGTGTACTCCGGGGCACTGAAGCTTTCTTT. The chain uses TRBV30 and TRBJ1-1, with unresolved D. Trimming removed 0 bases at V and 4 bases at J, with 9 bases between. This CDR3 is built from 13 residues. Per germline, CDR1 GTSNPN and CDR2 SVGIG (reference sequence).